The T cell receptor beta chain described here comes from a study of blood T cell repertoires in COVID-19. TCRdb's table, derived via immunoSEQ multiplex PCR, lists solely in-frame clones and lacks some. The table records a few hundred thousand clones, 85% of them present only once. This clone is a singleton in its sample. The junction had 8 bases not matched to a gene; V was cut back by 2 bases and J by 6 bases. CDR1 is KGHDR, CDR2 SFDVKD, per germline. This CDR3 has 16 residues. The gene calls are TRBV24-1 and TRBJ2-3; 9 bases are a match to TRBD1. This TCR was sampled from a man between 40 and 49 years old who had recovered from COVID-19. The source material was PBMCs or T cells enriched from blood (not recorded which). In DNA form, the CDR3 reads TGTGCCACCAGTGATTCCGGGACAGGGCGCCCTGATACGCAGTATTTT. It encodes CATSDSGTGRPDTQYF.